This TCR beta chain emerged from a study of blood T cell repertoires in COVID-19. Across the study: COVID-19 samples from acute and convalescent phases originated in the United States, Italy and Spain. T cells, B-cell-depleted T cells, or PBMCs supplied cDNA or gDNA.

This clone showed up just a few times. Using immunoSEQ multiplex PCR, the repertoire was profiled, and TCRdb retains in-frame clones only, with some absent. The sample includes 110,000 or so clones, 81% of them seen just once. The CDR3 runs 12 residues. CDR1 WNHNN and CDR2 SYGVQD come from the germline V gene (reference sequence). V was clipped by 2 bases and J by 5 bases, with 4 bases between them. The sample taken for sequencing was peripheral blood. The TCR was taken from a man older than 75 with acute or convalescent COVID-19. The chain combines TRBV10-1 with TRBJ1-3; D not resolved. The CDR3, as DNA: TGCGCCAGCAGTGAGCCTCGAAACACCATATATTTT. It encodes CASSEPRNTIYF.